This TCR beta chain was captured in a study of blood T cell repertoires in COVID-19. Looking at the study overall: There were acute and convalescent COVID-19 samples, and they came from the United States, Italy and Spain. T cells, B-cell-depleted T cells, or PBMCs provided the cDNA or gDNA that served as material.

This clone was found once. The CDR3 consists of 17 residues. Between the trimmed V and J ends, which lost 0 bases and 2 bases, there was a span of 11 bases. Germline values: CDR1 SGHVS, CDR2 FQNEAQ. As handled by the study authors: Amplified reference gene primers provided the basis for estimating nucleated cell counts. Libraries were prepared by immunoSEQ multiplex PCR; TCRdb keeps only in-frame clonotypes and omits some of them. D and trimming were read from the DNA, whereas the V and J calls and clone size are those reported in that table. Among tens of thousands of clones listed, around 89% were seen once.

What was sequenced was peripheral blood. The origin of this receptor is an elderly woman with acute or convalescent COVID-19. This chain uses TRBV7-8 with TRBJ1-6; D ambiguous. The CDR3 DNA is TGTGCCAGCAGCTTAGCGCTGGCACCAACCTATAATTCACCCCTCCACTTT. Its translation: CASSLALAPTYNSPLHF.